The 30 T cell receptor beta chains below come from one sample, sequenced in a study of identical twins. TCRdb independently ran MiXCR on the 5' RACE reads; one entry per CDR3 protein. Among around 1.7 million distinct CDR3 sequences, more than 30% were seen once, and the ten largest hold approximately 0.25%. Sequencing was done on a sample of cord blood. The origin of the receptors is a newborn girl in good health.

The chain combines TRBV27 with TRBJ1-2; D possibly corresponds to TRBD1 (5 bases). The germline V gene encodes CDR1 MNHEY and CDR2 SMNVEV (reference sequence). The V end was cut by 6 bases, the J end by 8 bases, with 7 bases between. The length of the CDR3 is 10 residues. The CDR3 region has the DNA TGTGCCAGCAGGCCAGGGGGCTACACCTTC. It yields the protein CASRPGGYTF.

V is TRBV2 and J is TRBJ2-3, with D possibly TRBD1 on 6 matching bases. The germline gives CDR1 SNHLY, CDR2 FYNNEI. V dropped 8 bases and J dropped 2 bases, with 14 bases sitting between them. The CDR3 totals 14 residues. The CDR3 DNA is TGTGCCAGCCTTACAGGGTCCCACACAGATACGCAGTATTTT. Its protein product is CASLTGSHTDTQYF.

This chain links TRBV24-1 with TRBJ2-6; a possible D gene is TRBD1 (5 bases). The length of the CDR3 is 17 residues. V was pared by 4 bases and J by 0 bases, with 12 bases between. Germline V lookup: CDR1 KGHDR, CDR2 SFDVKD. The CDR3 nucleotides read TGTGCCACCAGTGACGAGGACAAGTACTCTGGGGCCAACGTCCTGACTTTC. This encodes CATSDEDKYSGANVLTF.

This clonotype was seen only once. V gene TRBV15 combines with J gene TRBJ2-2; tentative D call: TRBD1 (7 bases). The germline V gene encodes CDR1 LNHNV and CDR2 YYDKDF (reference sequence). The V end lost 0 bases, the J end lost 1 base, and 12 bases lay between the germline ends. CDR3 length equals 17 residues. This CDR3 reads CATSRERGDRNTGELFF. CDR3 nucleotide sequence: TGTGCCACCAGCAGAGAGAGGGGGGACAGGAACACCGGGGAGCTGTTTTTT.

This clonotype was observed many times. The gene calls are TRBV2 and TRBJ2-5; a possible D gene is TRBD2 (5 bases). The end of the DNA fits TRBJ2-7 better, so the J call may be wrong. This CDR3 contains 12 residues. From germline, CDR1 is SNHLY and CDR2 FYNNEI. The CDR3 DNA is TGTGCCAGCTCGCCCTCCGGAGGCGAGCAGTACTTC. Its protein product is CASSPSGGEQYF.

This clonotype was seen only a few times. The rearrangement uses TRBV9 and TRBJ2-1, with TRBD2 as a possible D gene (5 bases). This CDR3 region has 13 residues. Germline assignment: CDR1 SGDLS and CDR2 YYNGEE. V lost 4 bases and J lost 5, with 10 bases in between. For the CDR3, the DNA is TGTGCCAGCAGCTTAGGGAGTAACAATGAGCAGTTCTTC. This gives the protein CASSLGSNNEQFF.

CDR3 DNA: TGCAGTGCTCCTTCTCCCTTAGCGGGGTACAATGAGCAGTACTTC. As protein: CSAPSPLAGYNEQYF. This sequence joins TRBV20-1 and TRBJ2-7, with 8 nucleotides matching TRBD2. The CDR3 has 15 residues. The J segment lost 7 bases and the V segment lost 5 bases, leaving 16 bases of the junction unmatched. Germline-derived CDR1 and CDR2 are DFQATT and SNEGSKA (reference sequence).

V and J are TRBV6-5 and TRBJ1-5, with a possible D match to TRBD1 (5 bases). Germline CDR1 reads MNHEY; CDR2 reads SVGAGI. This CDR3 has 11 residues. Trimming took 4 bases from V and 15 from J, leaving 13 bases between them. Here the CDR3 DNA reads TGTGCCAGCAGTTTCCTCTCGGGGGGGCATTTT. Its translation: CASSFLSGGHF.

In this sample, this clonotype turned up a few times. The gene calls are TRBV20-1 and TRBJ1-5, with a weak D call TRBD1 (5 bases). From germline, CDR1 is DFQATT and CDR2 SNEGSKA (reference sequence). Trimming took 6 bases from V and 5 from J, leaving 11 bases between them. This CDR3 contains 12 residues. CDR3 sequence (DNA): TGCAGTGCAATGACAGTTGATCAGCCCCAGCATTTT. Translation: CSAMTVDQPQHF.

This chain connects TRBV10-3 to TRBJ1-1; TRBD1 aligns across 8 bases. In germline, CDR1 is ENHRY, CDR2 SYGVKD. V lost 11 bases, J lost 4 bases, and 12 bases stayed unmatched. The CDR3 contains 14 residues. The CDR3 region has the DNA TGTGCCGTCGCCGGGACAGGCAGTCCCACTGAAGCTTTCTTT. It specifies CAVAGTGSPTEAFF.

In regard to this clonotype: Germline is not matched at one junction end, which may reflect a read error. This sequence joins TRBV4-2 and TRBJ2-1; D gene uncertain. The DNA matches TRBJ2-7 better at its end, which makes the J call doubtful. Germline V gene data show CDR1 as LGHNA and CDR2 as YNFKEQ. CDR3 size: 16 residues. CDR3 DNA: TGTGCCGGCAGCCAAGACCCCAGGAGCTCCTACAATGAGCAGTACTTC. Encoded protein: CAGSQDPRSSYNEQYF.

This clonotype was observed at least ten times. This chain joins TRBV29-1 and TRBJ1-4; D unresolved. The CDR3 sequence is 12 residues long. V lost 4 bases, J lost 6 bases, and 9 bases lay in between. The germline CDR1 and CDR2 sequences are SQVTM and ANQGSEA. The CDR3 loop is CSVVTGDEKLFF. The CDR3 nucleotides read TGCAGCGTTGTCACCGGGGATGAAAAACTGTTTTTT.

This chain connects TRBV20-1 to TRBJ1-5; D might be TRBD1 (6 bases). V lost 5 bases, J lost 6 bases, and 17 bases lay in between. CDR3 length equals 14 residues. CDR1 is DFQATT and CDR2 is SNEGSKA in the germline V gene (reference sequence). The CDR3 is CSAGGRGLGQPQHF. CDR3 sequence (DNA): TGCAGTGCTGGAGGGCGGGGGCTGGGTCAGCCCCAGCATTTT.

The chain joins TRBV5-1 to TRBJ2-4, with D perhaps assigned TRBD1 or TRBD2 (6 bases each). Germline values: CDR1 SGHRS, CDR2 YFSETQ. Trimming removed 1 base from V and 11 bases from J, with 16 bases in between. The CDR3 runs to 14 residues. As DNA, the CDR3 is TGCGCCAGCAGCTTGCTGGGGGGCAAAGACGTTCAGTACTTC. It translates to CASSLLGGKDVQYF.

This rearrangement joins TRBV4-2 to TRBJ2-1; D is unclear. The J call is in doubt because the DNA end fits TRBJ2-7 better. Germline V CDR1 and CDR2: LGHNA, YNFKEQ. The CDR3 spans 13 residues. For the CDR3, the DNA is TGTGCCAGCAGCCAAGAAAGCTACAATGAGCAGTACTTC. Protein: CASSQESYNEQYF.

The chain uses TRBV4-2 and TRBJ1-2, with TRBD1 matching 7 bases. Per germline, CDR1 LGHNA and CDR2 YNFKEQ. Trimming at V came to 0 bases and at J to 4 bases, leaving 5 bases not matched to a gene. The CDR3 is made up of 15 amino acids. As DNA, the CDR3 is TGTGCCAGCAGCCAAGAGCCAGGGGGGATCTATGGCTACACCTTC. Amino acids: CASSQEPGGIYGYTF.

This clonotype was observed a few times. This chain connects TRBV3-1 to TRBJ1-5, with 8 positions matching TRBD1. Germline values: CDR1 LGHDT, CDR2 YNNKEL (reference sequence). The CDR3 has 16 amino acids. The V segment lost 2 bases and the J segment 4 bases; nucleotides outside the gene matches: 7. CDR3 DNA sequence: TGTGCCAGCAGCCAATGGACGACAGGGGCAAATCAGCCCCAGCATTTT. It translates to CASSQWTTGANQPQHF.

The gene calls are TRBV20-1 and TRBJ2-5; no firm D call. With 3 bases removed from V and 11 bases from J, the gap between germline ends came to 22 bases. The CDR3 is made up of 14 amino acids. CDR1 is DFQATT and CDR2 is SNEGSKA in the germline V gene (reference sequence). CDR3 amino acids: CSASRYSSYNEQYF. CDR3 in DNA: TGCAGTGCTAGCCGGTACAGCTCCTACAATGAGCAGTACTTC.

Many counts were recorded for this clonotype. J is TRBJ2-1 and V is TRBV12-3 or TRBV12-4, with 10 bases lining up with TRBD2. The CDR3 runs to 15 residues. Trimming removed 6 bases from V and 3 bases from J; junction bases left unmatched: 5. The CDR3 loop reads CASSPLAGHYNEQFF. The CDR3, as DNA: TGTGCCAGCAGCCCACTAGCGGGGCACTACAATGAGCAGTTCTTC.

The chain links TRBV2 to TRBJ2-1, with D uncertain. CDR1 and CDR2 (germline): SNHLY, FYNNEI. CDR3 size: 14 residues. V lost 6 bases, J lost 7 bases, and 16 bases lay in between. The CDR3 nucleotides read TGTGCCAGCAGAATGTTGTTGCGATCGAATGAGCAGTTCTTC. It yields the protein CASRMLLRSNEQFF.

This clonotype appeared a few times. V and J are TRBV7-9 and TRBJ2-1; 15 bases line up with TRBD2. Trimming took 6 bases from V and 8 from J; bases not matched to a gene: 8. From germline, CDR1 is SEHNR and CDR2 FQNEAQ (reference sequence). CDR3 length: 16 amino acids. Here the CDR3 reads CASSPRGLAGGYEQFF. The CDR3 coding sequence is TGTGCCAGCAGTCCCCGGGGACTAGCGGGAGGCTATGAGCAGTTCTTC.

As DNA, the CDR3 is TGTGCCAGCAGTTACCGTACCCCTGCCGAGCAGTTCTTC. Translation gives CASSYRTPAEQFF. V is TRBV6-2 or TRBV6-3 and J is TRBJ2-1; no firm D call. The CDR3 has 13 amino acids. Germline CDR1 and CDR2: MNHEY and SVGEGT. Trimming removed 2 bases from V and 10 bases from J, with 12 bases in between.

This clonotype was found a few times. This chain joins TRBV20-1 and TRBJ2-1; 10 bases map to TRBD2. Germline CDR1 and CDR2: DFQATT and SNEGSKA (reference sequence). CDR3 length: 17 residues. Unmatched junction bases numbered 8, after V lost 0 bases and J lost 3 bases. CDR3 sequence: CSAREWSGRDYYNEQFF. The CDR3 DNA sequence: TGCAGTGCTAGAGAGTGGAGCGGGAGGGATTACTACAATGAGCAGTTCTTC.

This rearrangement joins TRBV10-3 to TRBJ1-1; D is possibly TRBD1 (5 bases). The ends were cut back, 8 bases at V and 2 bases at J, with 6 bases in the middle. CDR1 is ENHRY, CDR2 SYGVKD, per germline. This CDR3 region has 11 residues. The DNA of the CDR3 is TGTGCCATCGGGGGAAACACTGAAGCTTTCTTT. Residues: CAIGGNTEAFF.

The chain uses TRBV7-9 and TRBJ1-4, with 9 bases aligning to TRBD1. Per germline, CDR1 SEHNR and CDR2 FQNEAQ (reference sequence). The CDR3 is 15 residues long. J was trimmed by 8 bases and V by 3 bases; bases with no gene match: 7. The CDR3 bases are TGTGCCAGCAGCTTCACAGGGGGCTGGAAGGAAAAACTGTTTTTT. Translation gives CASSFTGGWKEKLFF.

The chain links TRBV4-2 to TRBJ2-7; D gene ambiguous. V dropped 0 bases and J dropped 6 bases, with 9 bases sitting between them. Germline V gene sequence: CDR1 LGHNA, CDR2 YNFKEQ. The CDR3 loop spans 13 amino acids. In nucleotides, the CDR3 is TGTGCCAGCAGCCAAGAGAGAGTCTGCGAGCAGTACTTC. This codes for CASSQERVCEQYF.

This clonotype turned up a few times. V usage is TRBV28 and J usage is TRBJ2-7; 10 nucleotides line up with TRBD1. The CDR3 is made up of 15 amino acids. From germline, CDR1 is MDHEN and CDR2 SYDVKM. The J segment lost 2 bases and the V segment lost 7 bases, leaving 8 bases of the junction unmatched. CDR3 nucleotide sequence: TGTGCCAGCATCCAGCCAGGGACAGGGGCCTACGAGCAGTACTTC. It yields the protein CASIQPGTGAYEQYF.

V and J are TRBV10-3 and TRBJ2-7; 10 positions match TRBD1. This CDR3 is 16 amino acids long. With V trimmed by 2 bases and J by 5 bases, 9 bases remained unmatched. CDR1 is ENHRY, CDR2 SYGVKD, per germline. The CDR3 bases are TGTGCCATCAGTGAGGCCCCGAGACAGGGGGCACACGAGCAGTACTTC. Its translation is CAISEAPRQGAHEQYF.

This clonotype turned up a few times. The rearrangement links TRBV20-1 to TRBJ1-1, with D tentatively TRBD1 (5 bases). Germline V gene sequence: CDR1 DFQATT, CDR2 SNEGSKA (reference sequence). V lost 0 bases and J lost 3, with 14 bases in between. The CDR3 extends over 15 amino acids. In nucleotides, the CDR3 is TGCAGTGCTAGAGACCCCGGGACCGGGCACACTGAAGCTTTCTTT. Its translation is CSARDPGTGHTEAFF.

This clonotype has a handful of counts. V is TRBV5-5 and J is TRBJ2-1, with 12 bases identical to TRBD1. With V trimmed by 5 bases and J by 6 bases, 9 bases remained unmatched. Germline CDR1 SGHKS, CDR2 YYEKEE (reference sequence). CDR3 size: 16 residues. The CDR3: CASSGARDRGPNEQFF. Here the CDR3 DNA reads TGTGCCAGCAGTGGTGCTCGGGACAGGGGGCCCAATGAGCAGTTCTTC.